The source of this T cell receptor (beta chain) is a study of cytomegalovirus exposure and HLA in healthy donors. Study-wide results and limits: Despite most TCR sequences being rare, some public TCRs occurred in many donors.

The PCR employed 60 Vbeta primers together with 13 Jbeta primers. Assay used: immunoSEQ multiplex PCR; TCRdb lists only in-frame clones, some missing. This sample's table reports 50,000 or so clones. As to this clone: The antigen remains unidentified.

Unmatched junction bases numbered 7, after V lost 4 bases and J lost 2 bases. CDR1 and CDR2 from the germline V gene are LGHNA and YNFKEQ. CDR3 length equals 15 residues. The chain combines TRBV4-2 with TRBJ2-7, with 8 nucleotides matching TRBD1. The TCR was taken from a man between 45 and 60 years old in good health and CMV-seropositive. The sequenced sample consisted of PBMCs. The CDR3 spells CASSLGTGDPYEQYF. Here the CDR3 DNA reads TGTGCCAGCAGCCTAGGGACAGGAGACCCCTACGAGCAGTACTTC.